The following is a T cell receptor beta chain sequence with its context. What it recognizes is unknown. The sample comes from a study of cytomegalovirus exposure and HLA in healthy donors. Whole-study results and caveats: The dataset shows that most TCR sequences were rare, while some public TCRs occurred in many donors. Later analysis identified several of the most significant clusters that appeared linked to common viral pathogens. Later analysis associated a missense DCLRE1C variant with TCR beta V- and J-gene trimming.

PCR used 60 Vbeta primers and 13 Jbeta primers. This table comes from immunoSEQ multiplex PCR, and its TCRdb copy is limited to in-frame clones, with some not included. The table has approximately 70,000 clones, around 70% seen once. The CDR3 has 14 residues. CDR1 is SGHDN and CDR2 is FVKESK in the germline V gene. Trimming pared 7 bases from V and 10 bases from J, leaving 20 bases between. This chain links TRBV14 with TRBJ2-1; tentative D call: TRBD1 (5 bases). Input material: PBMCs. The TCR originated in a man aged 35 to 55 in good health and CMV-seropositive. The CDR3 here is CASTPLSGFGEQFF. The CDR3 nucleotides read TGTGCCAGCACCCCACTCTCAGGGTTCGGCGAGCAGTTCTTC.